A selection of T cell receptor beta chains follows, all from one sample in a study of identical twins. TCRdb passed the 5' RACE reads through MiXCR, listing each CDR3 protein once. The table has under 1 million distinct CDR3 sequences, 9% to 15% seen once. This sample also belongs to another study, concerning yellow fever vaccine responses in identical twins.

What was sequenced was PBMCs. The receptors were gathered from a woman younger than 30 in good health. Both conserved end residues are part of each CDR3. Each record gives: D gene, clone size, V gene, J gene, CDR3 DNA, CDR3 protein. A D gene is named only where the DNA matches it firmly. Only part of the rows carry a size: once, few, many, or a class if the clone is expanded.

D gene: .; clone size: .; V gene: TRBV9; J gene: TRBJ2-1; CDR3 DNA: TGTGCCAGCAGCCAACCTGGGACTTCCTACAATGAGCAGTTCTTC; CDR3 protein: CASSQPGTSYNEQFF
D gene: .; clone size: .; V gene: TRBV6-6; J gene: TRBJ1-1; CDR3 DNA: TGTGCCAGCAACGCCGGGCGGATGGCTACCGCTTTCTTT; CDR3 protein: CASNAGRMATAFF
D gene: TRBD1; clone size: many; V gene: TRBV24-1; J gene: TRBJ2-7; CDR3 DNA: TGTGCCACCAGTGATTCGGGACAGGGGGTGTACGAGCAGTACTTC; CDR3 protein: CATSDSGQGVYEQYF
D gene: .; clone size: many; V gene: TRBV20-1; J gene: TRBJ2-1; CDR3 DNA: TGCAGTGCTAGACATCATGGATACAGCTCCTACAATGAGCAGTTCTTC; CDR3 protein: CSARHHGYSSYNEQFF
D gene: .; clone size: few; V gene: TRBV12-3/TRBV12-4; J gene: TRBJ2-3; CDR3 DNA: TGTGCCAGTGGGTTGGGCGAGAAGGTCACAGATACGCAGTATTTT; CDR3 protein: CASGLGEKVTDTQYF
D gene: .; clone size: few; V gene: TRBV7-9; J gene: TRBJ2-5; CDR3 DNA: TGTGCCAGCAGCTTAGCCCTACCTGAAGAGACCCAGTACTTC; CDR3 protein: CASSLALPEETQYF
D gene: .; clone size: many; V gene: TRBV7-2; J gene: TRBJ2-5; CDR3 DNA: TGTGCCAGCAGCCAGTGGTCCGTAGGCCTGGAGACCCAGTACTTC; CDR3 protein: CASSQWSVGLETQYF
D gene: .; clone size: .; V gene: TRBV12-3/TRBV12-4; J gene: TRBJ1-4; CDR3 DNA: TGTGCCAGCAGGGACAGTGGTAATGAAAAACTGTTTTTT; CDR3 protein: CASRDSGNEKLFF
D gene: TRBD2; clone size: once; V gene: TRBV29-1; J gene: TRBJ2-7; CDR3 DNA: TGCAGCGCTGAGGGGAGCGGGAGGGCCCAGGAGCAGTACTTC; CDR3 protein: CSAEGSGRAQEQYF
D gene: .; clone size: .; V gene: TRBV6-1; J gene: TRBJ2-1; CDR3 DNA: TGTGCCAGCAGTGAATCTTGGGACGGCTACAATGAGCAGTTCTTC; CDR3 protein: CASSESWDGYNEQFF
D gene: TRBD2; clone size: few; V gene: TRBV20-1; J gene: TRBJ2-1; CDR3 DNA: TGCAGTGCTAGGGAGGGACTAGCAAGAAATGAGCAGTTCTTC; CDR3 protein: CSAREGLARNEQFF
D gene: TRBD2; clone size: .; V gene: TRBV2; J gene: TRBJ2-5; CDR3 DNA: TGTCCCAGCAGCCGGACTAGCGGGAGTGAGACCCAGTACTTC; CDR3 protein: CPSSRTSGSETQYF
D gene: .; clone size: .; V gene: TRBV6-2/TRBV6-3; J gene: TRBJ2-3; CDR3 DNA: TGTGCCAGCAGTTACTCGAAGGTCGGGGCAGACGCAGATACGCAGTATTTT; CDR3 protein: CASSYSKVGADADTQYF
D gene: .; clone size: .; V gene: TRBV7-8; J gene: TRBJ1-2; CDR3 DNA: TGTGCCAGCAGCTTAGAAACAGGCTACACCTTC; CDR3 protein: CASSLETGYTF
D gene: .; clone size: many; V gene: TRBV12-3/TRBV12-4; J gene: TRBJ1-6; CDR3 DNA: TGTGCCAGCAGTTTAGCGGGGGGCAATTCACCCCTCCACTTT; CDR3 protein: CASSLAGGNSPLHF
D gene: .; clone size: .; V gene: TRBV5-1; J gene: TRBJ2-1; CDR3 DNA: TGCGCCAGCAGCCCCCAAATAAGCTCCTACAATGAGCAGTTCTTC; CDR3 protein: CASSPQISSYNEQFF
D gene: .; clone size: few; V gene: TRBV5-1; J gene: TRBJ2-4; CDR3 DNA: TGCGCCAGCAGCGGGGTAGATCGGGCCAAAAACATTCAGTACTTC; CDR3 protein: CASSGVDRAKNIQYF
D gene: .; clone size: .; V gene: TRBV5-1; J gene: TRBJ1-2; CDR3 DNA: TGCGCCAGCAGCTTGCTCTGGGGCTATGGCTACACCTTC; CDR3 protein: CASSLLWGYGYTF
D gene: .; clone size: few; V gene: TRBV6-5; J gene: TRBJ2-1; CDR3 DNA: TGTGCCAGCACTTGGGGCCAGGGCAATGAGCAGTTCTTC; CDR3 protein: CASTWGQGNEQFF
D gene: .; clone size: few; V gene: TRBV12-3/TRBV12-4; J gene: TRBJ1-1; CDR3 DNA: TGTGCCAGCAGTTTAGACCTAGGCGGCAGCCGCATGAACACTGAAGCTTTCTTT; CDR3 protein: CASSLDLGGSRMNTEAFF
D gene: .; clone size: .; V gene: TRBV5-1; J gene: TRBJ2-1; CDR3 DNA: TGCGCCAGCAGCGGAGTGAAACCGGGGGACAATGAGCAGTTCTTC; CDR3 protein: CASSGVKPGDNEQFF
D gene: .; clone size: few; V gene: TRBV6-2/TRBV6-3; J gene: TRBJ2-5; CDR3 DNA: TGTGCCAGCAGTTCGGTGGGGCAGCAAGAGACCCAGTACTTC; CDR3 protein: CASSSVGQQETQYF
D gene: TRBD2; clone size: many; V gene: TRBV14; J gene: TRBJ2-3; CDR3 DNA: TGTGCCAGCAGCCAAGACAGCCTAGCGGAGACCACAGATACGCAGTATTTT; CDR3 protein: CASSQDSLAETTDTQYF
D gene: .; clone size: few; V gene: TRBV5-1; J gene: TRBJ1-6; CDR3 DNA: TGCGCCAGCAGCTTGGTTGTAGCAGGGAGCAATAATTCACCCCTCCACTTT; CDR3 protein: CASSLVVAGSNNSPLHF
D gene: .; clone size: .; V gene: TRBV6-5; J gene: TRBJ2-2; CDR3 DNA: TGTGCCAGCAGTTACCTGGGACTGGAAGTTGCGGCGAACACCGGGGAGCTGTTTTTT; CDR3 protein: CASSYLGLEVAANTGELFF
D gene: TRBD1; clone size: few; V gene: TRBV10-3; J gene: TRBJ2-7; CDR3 DNA: TGTGCCACGAAGACAGGGGGCTACGAGCAGTACTTC; CDR3 protein: CATKTGGYEQYF
D gene: .; clone size: many; V gene: TRBV5-1; J gene: TRBJ1-1; CDR3 DNA: TGCGCCAGCAGCACCGGTATATCAGGGAGGACTGAAGCTTTCTTT; CDR3 protein: CASSTGISGRTEAFF
D gene: .; clone size: few; V gene: TRBV6-1; J gene: TRBJ1-6; CDR3 DNA: TGTGCCAGCCATCGGACGATCGTGCTTTCACCCCTCCACTTT; CDR3 protein: CASHRTIVLSPLHF
D gene: .; clone size: .; V gene: TRBV29-1; J gene: TRBJ2-2; CDR3 DNA: TGCAGCGTTGAAGGGGGAGAGATCAACACCGGGGAGCTGTTTTTT; CDR3 protein: CSVEGGEINTGELFF
D gene: .; clone size: .; V gene: TRBV20-1; J gene: TRBJ2-5; CDR3 DNA: TGCAGTGCTAGATTAGCGGACCAAGAGACCCAGTACTTC; CDR3 protein: CSARLADQETQYF
D gene: TRBD2; clone size: .; V gene: TRBV27; J gene: TRBJ2-7; CDR3 DNA: TGTGCCAGCAGTTCAGGGGTAGCGGGAGCGTTTGATGTTGGGCAGTACTTC; CDR3 protein: CASSSGVAGAFDVGQYF
D gene: .; clone size: many; V gene: TRBV27; J gene: TRBJ2-3; CDR3 DNA: TGTGCCAGCAGTTTGGCAGGGAGAGGGGCAGATACGCAGTATTTT; CDR3 protein: CASSLAGRGADTQYF
D gene: .; clone size: .; V gene: TRBV7-8; J gene: TRBJ2-5; CDR3 DNA: TGTGCCAGCAGCATACCGGGACCGAGGGGGGAGACCCAGTACTTC; CDR3 protein: CASSIPGPRGETQYF
D gene: .; clone size: .; V gene: TRBV7-9; J gene: TRBJ1-4; CDR3 DNA: TGTGCCAGCAGCCCCCAGGGAAATAATGAAAAACTGTTTTTT; CDR3 protein: CASSPQGNNEKLFF
D gene: TRBD2; clone size: .; V gene: TRBV19; J gene: TRBJ2-7; CDR3 DNA: TGTGCCAGTAGTTCCCTGGCGGGAGCCGCCGGAGAGCAGTACTTC; CDR3 protein: CASSSLAGAAGEQYF
D gene: TRBD2; clone size: .; V gene: TRBV27; J gene: TRBJ2-7; CDR3 DNA: TGTGCCAGCAGTTTTAGCGGGAGTAAGTACGAGCAGTACTTC; CDR3 protein: CASSFSGSKYEQYF
D gene: TRBD2; clone size: few; V gene: TRBV11-2; J gene: TRBJ2-6; CDR3 DNA: TGTGCCAGCAGCCTTCCGGGACTAGGGATGTGGTCTGGGGCCAACGTCCTGACTTTC; CDR3 protein: CASSLPGLGMWSGANVLTF
D gene: .; clone size: .; V gene: TRBV24-1; J gene: TRBJ2-1; CDR3 DNA: TGTGCCACCAGTGGGAGTTACGATTTCAATGAGCAGTTCTTC; CDR3 protein: CATSGSYDFNEQFF
D gene: .; clone size: .; V gene: TRBV11-2; J gene: TRBJ1-2; CDR3 DNA: TGTGCCAGCAGCTTGAGGTGGGAGGGTTACTATGGCTACACCTTC; CDR3 protein: CASSLRWEGYYGYTF
D gene: .; clone size: .; V gene: TRBV16; J gene: TRBJ2-5; CDR3 DNA: TGTGCCAGCAGCCAATTGGCCTTCACCGTCAAAGAGACCCAGTACTTC; CDR3 protein: CASSQLAFTVKETQYF
D gene: .; clone size: .; V gene: TRBV5-5; J gene: TRBJ2-3; CDR3 DNA: TGTGCCAGCAGGGATTCAGGATGGACAGATACGCAGTATTTT; CDR3 protein: CASRDSGWTDTQYF
D gene: .; clone size: few; V gene: TRBV12-3/TRBV12-4; J gene: TRBJ1-5; CDR3 DNA: TGTGCCAGCAGTTATTCTCCGGCGATCCAGCCCCAGCATTTT; CDR3 protein: CASSYSPAIQPQHF
D gene: .; clone size: .; V gene: TRBV7-2; J gene: TRBJ2-1; CDR3 DNA: TGTGCCAGCAGCTCACCTAGGAAAGGCGAGCAGTTCTTC; CDR3 protein: CASSSPRKGEQFF
D gene: .; clone size: many; V gene: TRBV6-5; J gene: TRBJ1-5; CDR3 DNA: TGTGCCAGCAGTAACTCCCGGGGGGGCAATCAGCCCCAGCATTTT; CDR3 protein: CASSNSRGGNQPQHF
D gene: .; clone size: .; V gene: TRBV7-6; J gene: TRBJ2-3; CDR3 DNA: TGTGCCAGCAGCCCGGGGTCCGACCTACTTACGCAGTATTTT; CDR3 protein: CASSPGSDLLTQYF
D gene: .; clone size: .; V gene: TRBV5-1; J gene: TRBJ2-3; CDR3 DNA: TGCGCCAGCAGCTTGGAGGTTGAGGGTACGCAGTATTTT; CDR3 protein: CASSLEVEGTQYF
D gene: TRBD2; clone size: few; V gene: TRBV2; J gene: TRBJ2-2; CDR3 DNA: TGTGCCAGCAGTGTAGCGGGGGGGCCTAACACCGGGGAGCTGTTTTTT; CDR3 protein: CASSVAGGPNTGELFF
D gene: .; clone size: .; V gene: TRBV6-1; J gene: TRBJ1-1; CDR3 DNA: TGTGCCAGCAGTGAACGGGCGGGCAAAAACACTGAAGCTTTCTTT; CDR3 protein: CASSERAGKNTEAFF
D gene: TRBD1; clone size: .; V gene: TRBV7-9; J gene: TRBJ2-1; CDR3 DNA: TGTGCCAGCAGCGGGACAGCCTCCTACAATGAGCAGTTCTTC; CDR3 protein: CASSGTASYNEQFF
D gene: TRBD2; clone size: many; V gene: TRBV11-2; J gene: TRBJ2-3; CDR3 DNA: TGTGCCAGCAGCTTAAAATTAATAGCGGGGGGCCGCACAGATACGCAGTATTTT; CDR3 protein: CASSLKLIAGGRTDTQYF
D gene: .; clone size: .; V gene: TRBV29-1; J gene: TRBJ2-1; CDR3 DNA: TGCAGCGTTGAAGGACAGGGTAGCGGGAATGAGCAGTTCTTC; CDR3 protein: CSVEGQGSGNEQFF
D gene: TRBD1; clone size: few; V gene: TRBV12-3/TRBV12-4; J gene: TRBJ1-6; CDR3 DNA: TGTGCCAGCAGTCCCCGAGGACAGGGAGATAATTCACCCCTCCACTTT; CDR3 protein: CASSPRGQGDNSPLHF
D gene: .; clone size: .; V gene: TRBV19; J gene: TRBJ1-5; CDR3 DNA: TGTGCCAGTAGTATGGGGGGTAGTCAGCCCCAGCATTTT; CDR3 protein: CASSMGGSQPQHF
D gene: TRBD2; clone size: many; V gene: TRBV10-3; J gene: TRBJ2-1; CDR3 DNA: TGTGCCATCAGTGCCCCCCTAGCGGGGGGGCCCGATGAGCAGTTCTTC; CDR3 protein: CAISAPLAGGPDEQFF
D gene: .; clone size: .; V gene: TRBV21-1; J gene: TRBJ2-7; CDR3 DNA: TGTGCCAGCAGCAAACCCACGAGATACGAGCAGTACTTC; CDR3 protein: CASSKPTRYEQYF
D gene: .; clone size: many; V gene: TRBV24-1; J gene: TRBJ2-3; CDR3 DNA: TGTGCCACCAGTGATGCGACCTGGGCAGATACGCAGTATTTT; CDR3 protein: CATSDATWADTQYF
D gene: TRBD1; clone size: .; V gene: TRBV9; J gene: TRBJ2-3; CDR3 DNA: TGTGCCAGCAACCCAACAGGGGGCTCAGATACGCAGTATTTT; CDR3 protein: CASNPTGGSDTQYF
D gene: .; clone size: many; V gene: TRBV27; J gene: TRBJ2-1; CDR3 DNA: TGTGCCAGCAGTTTGAGAGGGGCCCGTGAGCAGTTCTTC; CDR3 protein: CASSLRGAREQFF
D gene: .; clone size: .; V gene: TRBV7-2; J gene: TRBJ1-1; CDR3 DNA: TGTGCCAGCAGCTTAGTCACAGGGATGAACACTGAAGCTTTCTTT; CDR3 protein: CASSLVTGMNTEAFF
D gene: .; clone size: few; V gene: TRBV12-3/TRBV12-4; J gene: TRBJ2-7; CDR3 DNA: TGTGCCAGCAGCCCCGGAGGTGGGGGCGTACAGTACTTC; CDR3 protein: CASSPGGGGVQYF